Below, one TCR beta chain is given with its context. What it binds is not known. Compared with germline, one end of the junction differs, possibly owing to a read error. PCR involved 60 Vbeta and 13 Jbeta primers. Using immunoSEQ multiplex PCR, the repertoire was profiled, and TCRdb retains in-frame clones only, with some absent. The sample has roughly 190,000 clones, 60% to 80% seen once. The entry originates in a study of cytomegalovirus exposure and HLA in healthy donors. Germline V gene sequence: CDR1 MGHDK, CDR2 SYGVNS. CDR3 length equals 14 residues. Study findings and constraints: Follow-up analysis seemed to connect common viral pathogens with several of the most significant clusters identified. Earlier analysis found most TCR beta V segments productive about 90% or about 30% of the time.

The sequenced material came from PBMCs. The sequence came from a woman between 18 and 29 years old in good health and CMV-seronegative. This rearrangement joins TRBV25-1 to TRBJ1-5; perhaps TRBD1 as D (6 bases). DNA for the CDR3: TGTGCCAGCGGTGAAGGGGGGGGTTTGAAGCCCCAGCATTTT. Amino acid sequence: CASGEGGGLKPQHF.